The T cell receptor beta chain described here comes from a study of Ad26.COV2.S vaccination and SARS-CoV-2 variants. Study background: Ad26.COV2.S shots went into the muscle once or twice, 56 days apart.

The V gene's germline CDR1 is KGHSH and CDR2 LQKENI. The CDR3 is made up of 16 amino acids. The trim removed 7 bases at V and 3 bases at J, leaving 13 bases unmatched. As to treatment: 15 to 20 received Ad26.COV2.S at low or high dose, single or two shots; about five received placebo; per-sample allocation not given. It was on day 63 after the first vaccine or placebo injection that samples were taken. Boston supplied an adult donor aged 18-55 years. Generated by immunoSEQ multiplex PCR, the TCRdb table keeps only in-frame clones and is missing some. The sample has 350,000 to 450,000 clones, about nine tenths seen once. Concerning this clone itself: Its antigen remains unidentified.

Findings of the study overall: Reportedly, spike-specific CD8+ and CD4+ T cell responses achieved substantial breadth once vaccination had taken place.

The TCR was taken from a person between 18 and 59 years old who received the Ad26.COV2.S COVID-19 vaccine or a placebo. Sequenced material: peripheral blood, taken in a trial of Ad26.COV2.S vaccine versus placebo. The chain links TRBV18 to TRBJ1-2; 8 positions agree with TRBD1. DNA for the CDR3: TGTGCCAGCTGGAAGACTAGGACAGGGAGGTACTATGGCTACACCTTC. Translation: CASWKTRTGRYYGYTF.